These 10 T cell receptor beta chains originate from one sample sequenced in a study of blood T cell repertoires in COVID-19. Using immunoSEQ multiplex PCR, the repertoire was profiled, and TCRdb retains in-frame clones only, with some absent. The top ten clones hold approximately 2.4% of a sample with 250,000 to 300,000 clones, just over 90% of them seen once. The source material was PBMCs or T cells enriched from blood (not recorded which). The receptor set was obtained from a woman aged 40-49 years with acute COVID-19.

This chain links TRBV11-3 with TRBJ2-1; TRBD2 matches at 11 bases. CDR1 is SGHNT and CDR2 is YENEEA in the germline V gene. CDR3 length: 18 residues. The trim removed 1 base at V and 7 bases at J, leaving 12 bases unmatched. The CDR3: CASSLGSLAGGRVNEQFF. The CDR3 DNA reads as TGTGCCAGCAGCTTAGGGTCCCTAGCGGGAGGACGGGTGAATGAGCAGTTCTTC.

The V gene is TRBV12-3 or TRBV12-4, the J gene TRBJ1-6; the D is unclear. The CDR3 has 11 residues. Trimming took off 6 bases at V and 7 bases at J, with 4 bases between the two ends. The CDR3 region has the DNA TGTGCCAGCAGCAAAAATTCACCCCTCCACTTT. As protein: CASSKNSPLHF.

The rearrangement joins TRBV5-1 to TRBJ1-5, with 10 bases that match TRBD1. The CDR3 extends over 16 amino acids. The germline CDR1 and CDR2 sequences are SGHRS and YFSETQ. The trim removed 0 bases at V and 6 bases at J, leaving 6 bases unmatched. The CDR3 protein is CASSLGPTGGSQPQHF. For the CDR3, the DNA is TGCGCCAGCAGCTTGGGCCCGACAGGGGGCAGTCAGCCCCAGCATTTT.

The V and J genes are TRBV5-8 and TRBJ1-5; 9 bases are shared with TRBD1. There are 15 residues in the CDR3. The germline V gene has CDR1 SGHTS and CDR2 YDEGEE. The ends lost 4 bases at V and 4 bases at J; junction bases unmatched: 6. The CDR3 DNA reads TGTGCCAGCAGCACCGGGACAGGGCCAAATCAGCCCCAGCATTTT. Protein product: CASSTGTGPNQPQHF.

The chain has TRBV12-3 or TRBV12-4 and TRBJ2-4; D is possibly TRBD1 (6 bases). Deletions cut 3 bases from V and 6 bases from J, with 6 bases between. CDR3 length: 12 residues. CDR3 DNA: TGTGCCAGCAGTTTCAGGGGAAACATTCAGTACTTC. The encoded protein is CASSFRGNIQYF.

The chain is built from TRBV18 and TRBJ1-1, with D maybe TRBD1 (6 bases). The CDR3 has 15 amino acids. V lost 5 bases and J lost 4, with 17 bases in between. The germline V gene encodes CDR1 KGHSH and CDR2 LQKENI. The CDR3 spells CASSKTGPTGTEAFF. The CDR3 bases are TGTGCCAGCTCAAAGACGGGGCCGACAGGCACTGAAGCTTTCTTT.

This clone was found once. The genes are TRBV5-8 and TRBJ1-1; the D gene is possibly TRBD1 (6 bases). Germline V gene sequence: CDR1 SGHTS, CDR2 YDEGEE. This CDR3 has 15 amino acids. The ends were cut back, 2 bases at V and 0 bases at J, with 11 bases in the middle. The CDR3 loop is CASSFFTGLNTEAFF. CDR3 DNA: TGTGCCAGCAGCTTTTTTACAGGGCTGAACACTGAAGCTTTCTTT. Using reference TRBV5-8 and TRBJ1-1 for the parts outside the CDR3, the full variable domain is EAGVTQSPTHLIKTRGQQATLRCSPISGHTSVYWYQQALGLGLQFLLWYDEGEERNRGNFPPRFSGRQFPNYSSELNVNALELEDSALYLCASSFFTGLNTEAFFGQGTRLTVV.

V and J are TRBV28 and TRBJ2-3, with 16 nucleotides matching TRBD2. Germline V gene sequence: CDR1 MDHEN, CDR2 SYDVKM. The CDR3 is 18 residues long. The J segment lost 5 bases and the V segment lost 2 bases, leaving 7 bases of the junction unmatched. The CDR3 here is CASSLTGLAGGVRDTQYF. The CDR3 DNA reads TGTGCCAGCAGTTTAACGGGACTAGCGGGGGGGGTTAGAGATACGCAGTATTTT. Variable domain in full (rest from reference TRBV28 and TRBJ2-3): DVKVTQSSRYLVKRTGEKVFLECVQDMDHENMFWYRQDPGLGLRLIYFSYDVKMKEKGDIPEGYSVSREKKERFSLILESASTNQTSMYLCASSLTGLAGGVRDTQYFGPGTRLTVL.

The J gene is TRBJ2-3, the V gene TRBV5-1; TRBD1 matches at 9 bases. The CDR3 totals 15 residues. The germline V gene has CDR1 SGHRS and CDR2 YFSETQ. Losses at the gene ends were 3 bases for V and 0 bases for J; bases not matched to a gene: 2. CDR3: CASSWTGDSTDTQYF. CDR3 sequence (DNA): TGCGCCAGCAGCTGGACAGGGGACAGCACAGATACGCAGTATTTT.

The chain carries TRBV29-1 and TRBJ2-3; 9 positions agree with TRBD2. The length of the CDR3 is 15 residues. Germline V CDR1 and CDR2: SQVTM, ANQGSEA. Losses at the gene ends were 3 bases for V and 4 bases for J; bases not matched to a gene: 8. CDR3 in amino acids: CSVEYSGSVPDTQYF. CDR3 bases: TGCAGCGTTGAGTATAGCGGGAGTGTACCAGATACGCAGTATTTT.